A selection of T cell receptor beta chains follows, all from one sample in a study of cytomegalovirus exposure and HLA in healthy donors. This table comes from immunoSEQ multiplex PCR, and its TCRdb copy is limited to in-frame clones, with some not included. The table has roughly 190,000 clones, approximately 90% seen once. The specimen sequenced was PBMCs. These receptors were taken from a boy between 2 and 10 years old in good health and CMV-seronegative. Both conserved end residues are part of each CDR3. Fields, in order: D gene, J gene, clone size, V gene, CDR3 protein, CDR3 DNA. The D gene is left open where the match is weak. A row's size may be missing; if present it is once, few, many or a size class.

D gene: -
J gene: TRBJ2-5
clone size: -
V gene: TRBV5-6
CDR3 protein: CASSFRGRETQYF
CDR3 DNA: TGTGCCAGCAGCTTTCGGGGTCGCGAGACCCAGTACTTC

D gene: TRBD1
J gene: TRBJ1-2
clone size: -
V gene: TRBV13
CDR3 protein: CASSLAGTGGADGYTF
CDR3 DNA: TGTGCCAGCAGCTTAGCTGGGACAGGGGGAGCGGATGGCTACACCTTC

D gene: -
J gene: TRBJ1-5
clone size: -
V gene: TRBV15
CDR3 protein: CATSRVSGSQPQHF
CDR3 DNA: TGTGCCACCAGCAGAGTGTCAGGGTCCCAGCCCCAGCATTTT

D gene: TRBD1
J gene: TRBJ2-7
clone size: -
V gene: TRBV6-1
CDR3 protein: CASKAGGRNEQYF
CDR3 DNA: TGTGCCAGCAAGGCAGGGGGCAGGAACGAGCAGTACTTC

D gene: TRBD1
J gene: TRBJ1-1
clone size: -
V gene: TRBV6-6
CDR3 protein: CASRPRDRVSEIEAFF
CDR3 DNA: TGTGCCAGCAGGCCCCGGGACAGGGTGTCCGAAATTGAAGCTTTCTTT

D gene: TRBD2
J gene: TRBJ2-3
clone size: -
V gene: TRBV12-5
CDR3 protein: CASGRTSGRYPSTDTQYF
CDR3 DNA: TGTGCTAGTGGCCGGACTAGCGGGAGGTATCCTAGCACAGATACGCAGTATTTT

D gene: TRBD2
J gene: TRBJ2-1
clone size: -
V gene: TRBV7-2
CDR3 protein: CASSLAGELRNEQFF
CDR3 DNA: TGTGCCAGCAGTTTAGCGGGAGAGTTGAGAAATGAGCAGTTCTTC

D gene: TRBD2
J gene: TRBJ2-3
clone size: -
V gene: TRBV9
CDR3 protein: CASSVDPSGGLRGDTQYF
CDR3 DNA: TGTGCCAGCAGCGTAGATCCTAGCGGGGGCCTCCGTGGAGATACGCAGTATTTT

D gene: -
J gene: TRBJ2-2
clone size: -
V gene: TRBV4-2
CDR3 protein: CASSQESESGELFF
CDR3 DNA: TGTGCCAGCAGCCAAGAAAGCGAGAGCGGGGAGCTGTTTTTT

D gene: -
J gene: TRBJ1-1
clone size: once
V gene: TRBV18
CDR3 protein: CASSSGAGVTRTEAFF
CDR3 DNA: TGTGCCAGCTCATCAGGGGCAGGGGTGACGAGGACTGAAGCTTTCTTT

D gene: TRBD2
J gene: TRBJ2-3
clone size: -
V gene: TRBV27
CDR3 protein: CASSFRLAGEGDTQYF
CDR3 DNA: TGTGCCAGCAGTTTCCGACTAGCGGGGGAGGGAGATACGCAGTATTTT

D gene: TRBD2
J gene: TRBJ2-5
clone size: -
V gene: TRBV7-9
CDR3 protein: CATSGRVVETQYF
CDR3 DNA: TGTGCCACAAGCGGGAGGGTTGTCGAGACCCAGTACTTC

D gene: TRBD1
J gene: TRBJ2-1
clone size: -
V gene: TRBV7-3
CDR3 protein: CASSLSPGGRYEQFF
CDR3 DNA: TGTGCCAGCAGCTTAAGCCCAGGGGGCAGGTATGAGCAGTTCTTC

D gene: -
J gene: TRBJ2-3
clone size: -
V gene: TRBV2
CDR3 protein: CASLPLREWGTDTQYF
CDR3 DNA: TGTGCCAGCCTCCCCCTGCGGGAATGGGGCACAGATACGCAGTATTTT

D gene: -
J gene: TRBJ2-7
clone size: once
V gene: TRBV10-3
CDR3 protein: CAISLQGYEQYF
CDR3 DNA: TGTGCCATCAGCCTACAGGGCTACGAGCAGTACTTC

D gene: -
J gene: TRBJ2-5
clone size: -
V gene: TRBV5-4
CDR3 protein: CASSSPGRETQYF
CDR3 DNA: TGTGCCAGCAGCTCGCCAGGGAGGGAGACCCAGTACTTC

D gene: -
J gene: TRBJ1-2
clone size: once
V gene: TRBV28
CDR3 protein: CAVRGVDGYTF
CDR3 DNA: TGTGCCGTTAGAGGAGTGGATGGCTACACCTTC

D gene: TRBD1
J gene: TRBJ2-1
clone size: -
V gene: TRBV5-1
CDR3 protein: CASSSGQGHNEQFF
CDR3 DNA: TGCGCCAGCAGCTCGGGACAGGGCCACAATGAGCAGTTCTTC

D gene: -
J gene: TRBJ2-5
clone size: -
V gene: TRBV9
CDR3 protein: CASSVALGAETQYF
CDR3 DNA: TGTGCCAGCAGCGTCGCTCTTGGGGCAGAGACCCAGTACTTC

D gene: -
J gene: TRBJ2-5
clone size: -
V gene: TRBV10-1
CDR3 protein: CANLAGEWQETQYF
CDR3 DNA: TGCGCCAATCTGGCAGGGGAGTGGCAAGAGACCCAGTACTTC

D gene: -
J gene: TRBJ2-7
clone size: once
V gene: TRBV5-5
CDR3 protein: CASSFIRGYEQYF
CDR3 DNA: TGTGCCAGCAGCTTTATCAGGGGATACGAGCAGTACTTC

D gene: TRBD2
J gene: TRBJ2-2
clone size: few
V gene: TRBV5-4
CDR3 protein: CASSIRDYDTGELFF
CDR3 DNA: TGTGCCAGCAGCATCCGGGACTACGACACCGGGGAGCTGTTTTTT

D gene: TRBD2
J gene: TRBJ2-1
clone size: -
V gene: TRBV27
CDR3 protein: CASSAAGGLSEQFF
CDR3 DNA: TGTGCCAGCAGCGCGGCGGGGGGATTAAGTGAGCAGTTCTTC

D gene: TRBD1
J gene: TRBJ1-1
clone size: few
V gene: TRBV30
CDR3 protein: CAWSTGANTEAFF
CDR3 DNA: TGTGCCTGGAGTACAGGGGCGAACACTGAAGCTTTCTTT

D gene: TRBD1
J gene: TRBJ1-1
clone size: -
V gene: TRBV6-1
CDR3 protein: CASGQGLYTEAFF
CDR3 DNA: TGTGCCAGCGGACAGGGGCTTTACACTGAAGCTTTCTTT

D gene: TRBD1
J gene: TRBJ1-4
clone size: -
V gene: TRBV28
CDR3 protein: CASSPGQTNEKLFF
CDR3 DNA: TGTGCCAGCAGTCCGGGACAGACTAATGAAAAACTGTTTTTT

D gene: -
J gene: TRBJ2-7
clone size: few
V gene: TRBV7-9
CDR3 protein: CASSSRDIAYEQYF
CDR3 DNA: TGTGCCAGCAGCTCCCGGGACATAGCATACGAGCAGTACTTC

D gene: -
J gene: TRBJ2-7
clone size: -
V gene: TRBV28
CDR3 protein: CASSYPHSYEQYF
CDR3 DNA: TGTGCCAGCAGTTATCCCCACTCCTACGAGCAGTACTTC

D gene: -
J gene: TRBJ2-4
clone size: -
V gene: TRBV27
CDR3 protein: CASSLGALGKNIQYF
CDR3 DNA: TGTGCCAGCAGCCTAGGAGCTTTAGGCAAAAACATTCAGTACTTC

D gene: TRBD2
J gene: TRBJ2-7
clone size: -
V gene: TRBV7-9
CDR3 protein: CASSLDSGIHEQYF
CDR3 DNA: TGTGCCAGCAGCTTGGATAGCGGGATCCACGAGCAGTACTTC

D gene: TRBD1
J gene: TRBJ2-5
clone size: -
V gene: TRBV7-3
CDR3 protein: CASSLTGGLETQYF
CDR3 DNA: TGTGCCAGCAGCTTAACAGGGGGCTTGGAGACCCAGTACTTC

D gene: TRBD2
J gene: TRBJ2-3
clone size: -
V gene: TRBV10-3
CDR3 protein: CAIGPTSGLTDTQYF
CDR3 DNA: TGTGCCATCGGTCCGACTAGCGGATTAACAGATACGCAGTATTTT

D gene: -
J gene: TRBJ2-1
clone size: -
V gene: TRBV2
CDR3 protein: CASTTQTTQFF
CDR3 DNA: TGTGCCAGCACCACTCAAACTACGCAGTTCTTC

D gene: TRBD2
J gene: TRBJ2-3
clone size: -
V gene: TRBV27
CDR3 protein: CASRGGTDTQYF
CDR3 DNA: TGTGCCAGCCGGGGGGGCACAGATACGCAGTATTTT

D gene: TRBD1
J gene: TRBJ2-5
clone size: -
V gene: TRBV10-2
CDR3 protein: CASRIQGAGETQYF
CDR3 DNA: TGCGCCAGCAGGATACAGGGGGCTGGGGAGACCCAGTACTTC

D gene: -
J gene: TRBJ2-4
clone size: -
V gene: TRBV28
CDR3 protein: CASSFWGENIQYF
CDR3 DNA: TGTGCCAGCAGTTTTTGGGGGGAAAACATTCAGTACTTC

D gene: TRBD1
J gene: TRBJ2-7
clone size: -
V gene: TRBV5-1
CDR3 protein: CASSPTGVFRGEQYF
CDR3 DNA: TGCGCCAGCAGCCCGACAGGGGTTTTCAGAGGCGAGCAGTACTTC

D gene: -
J gene: TRBJ2-1
clone size: -
V gene: TRBV19
CDR3 protein: CASSIGQIRLRDNEQFF
CDR3 DNA: TGTGCCAGTAGTATAGGACAGATTCGTCTTCGGGACAATGAGCAGTTCTTC

D gene: -
J gene: TRBJ1-5
clone size: -
V gene: TRBV28
CDR3 protein: CASSAGVQPQHF
CDR3 DNA: TGTGCCAGCAGCGCGGGGGTTCAGCCCCAGCATTTT

D gene: -
J gene: TRBJ1-1
clone size: -
V gene: TRBV29-1
CDR3 protein: CSVEAGLVTEAFF
CDR3 DNA: TGCAGCGTTGAGGCGGGGTTGGTCACTGAAGCTTTCTTT

D gene: -
J gene: TRBJ2-3
clone size: -
V gene: TRBV19
CDR3 protein: CASSPGAATDTQYF
CDR3 DNA: TGTGCCAGTAGTCCAGGGGCCGCCACAGATACGCAGTATTTT

D gene: -
J gene: TRBJ2-5
clone size: -
V gene: TRBV27
CDR3 protein: CASSVGGVAKTQYF
CDR3 DNA: TGTGCCAGCAGTGTCGGTGGTGTCGCGAAGACCCAGTACTTC

D gene: -
J gene: TRBJ1-2
clone size: -
V gene: TRBV6-1
CDR3 protein: CASSPTGSRGYTF
CDR3 DNA: TGTGCCAGCAGTCCCACAGGGTCGCGTGGCTACACCTTC

D gene: TRBD1
J gene: TRBJ2-7
clone size: -
V gene: TRBV28
CDR3 protein: CASSFSSFGRGRPGEQYF
CDR3 DNA: TGTGCCAGCAGTTTCTCTTCTTTCGGTAGGGGGCGACCGGGTGAGCAGTACTTC

D gene: -
J gene: TRBJ1-2
clone size: -
V gene: TRBV6-6
CDR3 protein: CASSPTGEAYGYTF
CDR3 DNA: TGTGCCAGCAGTCCCACGGGGGAGGCCTATGGCTACACCTTC

D gene: -
J gene: TRBJ1-6
clone size: few
V gene: TRBV28
CDR3 protein: CASSFSGLLGGSSYNSPLHF
CDR3 DNA: TGTGCCAGCAGCTTTTCGGGGCTCCTTGGCGGGAGCTCCTATAATTCACCCCTCCACTTT

D gene: TRBD1
J gene: TRBJ1-2
clone size: -
V gene: TRBV5-1
CDR3 protein: CASSFGQGAPGGYTF
CDR3 DNA: TGCGCCAGCAGCTTTGGACAGGGGGCCCCAGGAGGCTACACCTTC

D gene: TRBD1
J gene: TRBJ2-5
clone size: -
V gene: TRBV5-1
CDR3 protein: CASSVTGDIQETQYF
CDR3 DNA: TGCGCCAGCAGCGTGACAGGGGACATCCAAGAGACCCAGTACTTC